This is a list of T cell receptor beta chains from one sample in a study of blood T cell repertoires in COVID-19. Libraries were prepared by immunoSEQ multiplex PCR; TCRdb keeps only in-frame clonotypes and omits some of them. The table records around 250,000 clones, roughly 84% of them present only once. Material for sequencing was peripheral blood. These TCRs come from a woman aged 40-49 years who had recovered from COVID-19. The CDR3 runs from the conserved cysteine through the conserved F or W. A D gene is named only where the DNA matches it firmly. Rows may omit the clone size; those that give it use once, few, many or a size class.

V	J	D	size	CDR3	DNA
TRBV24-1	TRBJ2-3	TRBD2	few	CATSDLSAGDTDTQYF	TGTGCCACCAGTGATTTATCGGCGGGGGACACAGATACGCAGTATTTT
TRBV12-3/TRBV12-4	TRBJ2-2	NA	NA	CASSQNTGELFF	TGTGCCAGCAGTCAAAACACCGGGGAGCTGTTTTTT
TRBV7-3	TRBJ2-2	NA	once	CASSLTSPRGELFF	TGTGCCAGCAGCTTAACGTCCCCGAGGGGGGAGCTGTTTTTT
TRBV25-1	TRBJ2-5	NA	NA	CASSGRGETQYF	TGTGCCAGCAGTGGCCGCGGGGAGACCCAGTACTTC
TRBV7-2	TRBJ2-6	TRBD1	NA	CASRSGTAIAGANVLTF	TGTGCCAGCAGGTCCGGGACAGCTATAGCTGGGGCCAACGTCCTGACTTTC
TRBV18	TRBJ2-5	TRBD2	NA	CASSPSGDSETQYF	TGTGCCAGCTCACCAAGCGGGGATTCGGAGACCCAGTACTTC
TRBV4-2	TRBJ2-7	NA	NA	CASSQPGSTYEQYF	TGTGCCAGCAGCCAACCGGGGTCAACCTACGAGCAGTACTTC
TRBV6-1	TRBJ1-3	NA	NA	CASSGDLGGSGNTIYF	TGTGCCAGCAGTGGGGATCTAGGGGGTTCTGGAAACACCATATATTTT
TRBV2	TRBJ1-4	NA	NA	CASSAQGRGEKLFF	TGTGCCAGCAGTGCCCAGGGAAGGGGTGAAAAACTGTTTTTT
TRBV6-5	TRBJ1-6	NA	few	CASTQRQDNSPLHF	TGTGCCAGCACTCAACGGCAGGATAATTCACCCCTCCACTTT
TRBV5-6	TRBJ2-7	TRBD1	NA	CASSRDRPYEQYF	TGTGCCAGCAGCCGGGACAGGCCCTACGAGCAGTACTTC
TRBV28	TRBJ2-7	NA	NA	CASSLERGQYF	TGTGCCAGCAGTTTAGAACGAGGGCAGTACTTC
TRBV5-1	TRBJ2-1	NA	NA	CASSPLGSRDEQFF	TGCGCCAGCAGCCCCCTGGGGTCGAGGGATGAGCAGTTCTTC
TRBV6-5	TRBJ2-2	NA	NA	CASSYVRAVVTGELFF	TGTGCCAGCAGTTACGTCAGGGCAGTAGTTACCGGGGAGCTGTTTTTT
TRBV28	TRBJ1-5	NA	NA	CASSFLEQPQHF	TGTGCCAGCAGTTTTTTGGAGCAGCCCCAGCATTTT
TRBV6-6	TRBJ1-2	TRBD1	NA	CASSDLPGQGYGYTF	TGTGCCAGCAGTGACCTTCCTGGACAGGGCTATGGCTACACCTTC
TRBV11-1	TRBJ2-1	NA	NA	CASSLDRVIYNEQFF	TGTGCCAGCAGCTTAGACAGGGTAATATACAATGAGCAGTTCTTC
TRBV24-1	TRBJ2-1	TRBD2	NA	CASGTSAYNEQFF	TGTGCCAGCGGGACTAGCGCATACAATGAGCAGTTCTTC
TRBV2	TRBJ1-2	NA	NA	CASSPGGGDMFHGYTF	TGTGCCAGCAGTCCCGGAGGGGGGGATATGTTTCATGGCTACACCTTC
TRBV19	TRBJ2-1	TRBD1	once	CASSIGGQAHNEQFF	TGTGCCAGTAGTATAGGTGGACAGGCCCACAATGAGCAGTTCTTC
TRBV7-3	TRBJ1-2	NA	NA	CASSTGRGNYGYTF	TGTGCCAGCAGTACAGGGAGGGGCAACTATGGCTACACCTTC
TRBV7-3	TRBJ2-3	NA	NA	CASSLGRLDTQYF	TGTGCCAGCAGCTTAGGGCGTCTAGATACGCAGTATTTT
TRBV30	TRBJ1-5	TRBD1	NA	CAWSRDRGQGQPQHF	TGTGCCTGGAGTAGGGACAGGGGGCAGGGTCAGCCCCAGCATTTT
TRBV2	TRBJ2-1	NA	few	CASRGGLADYNEQFF	TGTGCCAGCAGAGGGGGGCTAGCGGACTACAATGAGCAGTTCTTC
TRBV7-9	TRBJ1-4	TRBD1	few	CASSLAQASDRGNEKLFF	TGTGCCAGCAGCTTAGCTCAGGCGTCGGACAGGGGGAATGAAAAACTGTTTTTT
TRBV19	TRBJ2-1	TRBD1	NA	CASSIVGQGHNEQFF	TGTGCCAGTAGTATAGTGGGACAGGGGCACAATGAGCAGTTCTTC
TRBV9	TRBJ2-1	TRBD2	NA	CASSLLAGGYNEQFF	TGTGCCAGCAGCCTCCTCGCGGGGGGATACAATGAGCAGTTCTTC
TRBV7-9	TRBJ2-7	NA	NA	CASSLGAREQYF	TGTGCCAGCAGCTTAGGGGCCCGCGAGCAGTACTTC
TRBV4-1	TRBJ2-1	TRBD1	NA	CASSQIRQGGVGEQFF	TGCGCCAGCAGCCAGATTAGACAGGGCGGTGTCGGTGAGCAGTTCTTC
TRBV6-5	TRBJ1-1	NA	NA	CASSSGYGGTEAFF	TGTGCCAGCAGTTCGGGCTACGGGGGCACTGAAGCTTTCTTT
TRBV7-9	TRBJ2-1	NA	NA	CASSQGASYNEQFF	TGTGCCTCCTCCCAAGGGGCCTCCTACAATGAGCAGTTCTTC
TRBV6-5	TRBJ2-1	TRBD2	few	CASSSTSGGPRDEQFF	TGTGCCAGCAGTTCCACTAGCGGGGGCCCCAGGGATGAGCAGTTCTTC
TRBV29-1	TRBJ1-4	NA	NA	CSVEGTATNEKLFF	TGCAGCGTTGAAGGGACAGCAACTAATGAAAAACTGTTTTTT
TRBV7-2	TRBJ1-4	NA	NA	CASSQGAVEKLFF	TGTGCCAGCAGCCAAGGGGCAGTCGAAAAACTGTTTTTT
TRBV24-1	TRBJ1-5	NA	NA	CATSGAVNQPQHF	TGTGCCACCAGTGGGGCAGTGAATCAGCCCCAGCATTTT
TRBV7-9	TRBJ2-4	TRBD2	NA	CASSPQAGGPSGKNIQYF	TGTGCCAGCAGCCCACAAGCGGGGGGGCCGAGTGGCAAAAACATTCAGTACTTC
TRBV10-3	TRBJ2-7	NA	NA	CAISAADTYEQYF	TGTGCCATCAGTGCGGCGGATACCTACGAGCAGTACTTC
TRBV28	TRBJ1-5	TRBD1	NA	CASRYRDRGNQPQHF	TGTGCCAGCAGATACCGGGACAGAGGCAATCAGCCCCAGCATTTT
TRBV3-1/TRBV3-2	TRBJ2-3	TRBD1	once	CASSLRGTDTQYF	TGTGCCAGCAGCCTCAGGGGGACAGATACGCAGTATTTT
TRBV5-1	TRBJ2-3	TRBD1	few	CASSLGTGGSVADTQYF	TGCGCCAGCAGCCTCGGGACAGGGGGCTCCGTCGCAGATACGCAGTATTTT
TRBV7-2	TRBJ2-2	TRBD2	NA	CASSLTGGPVTGELFF	TGTGCCAGCAGCTTAACGGGGGGGCCGGTCACCGGGGAGCTGTTTTTT
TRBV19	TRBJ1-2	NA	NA	CASTRGGARQKSDYGYTF	TGTGCCAGTACAAGGGGTGGGGCGCGGCAGAAAAGTGACTATGGCTACACCTTC
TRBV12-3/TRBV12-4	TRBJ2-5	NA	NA	CASSPDFQETQYF	TGTGCCAGCAGCCCGGACTTCCAAGAGACCCAGTACTTC
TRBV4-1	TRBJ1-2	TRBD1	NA	CASSQGTGGLYGYTF	TGCGCCAGCAGCCAAGGGACAGGGGGCCTTTATGGCTACACCTTC
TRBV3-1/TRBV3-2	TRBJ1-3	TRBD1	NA	CASSHGQGADTIYF	TGTGCCAGCAGCCATGGACAGGGGGCGGACACCATATATTTT
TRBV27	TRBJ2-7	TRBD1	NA	CASSSPLHRGRYEQYF	TGTGCCAGCAGTTCGCCCCTCCACAGGGGGCGCTACGAGCAGTACTTC
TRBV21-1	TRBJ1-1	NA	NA	CASSNDQGTRQNTEAFF	TGTGCCAGCAGCAATGATCAGGGGACCCGGCAGAACACTGAAGCTTTCTTT
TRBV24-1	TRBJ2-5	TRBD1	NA	CATSDPKQGFQETQYF	TGTGCCACCAGTGATCCGAAACAGGGGTTTCAAGAGACCCAGTACTTC
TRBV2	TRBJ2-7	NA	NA	CASSDGGLLYEQYF	TGTGCCAGCAGTGACGGGGGGCTCTTATACGAGCAGTACTTC
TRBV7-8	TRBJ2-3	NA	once	CASSEGVSTDTQYF	TGTGCCAGCAGCGAGGGAGTTAGCACAGATACGCAGTATTTT
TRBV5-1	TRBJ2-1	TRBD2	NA	CASSFVTGGYNEQFF	TGCGCCAGCAGCTTCGTAACGGGGGGATACAATGAGCAGTTCTTC
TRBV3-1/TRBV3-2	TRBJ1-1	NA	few	CASSQQGTEAFF	TGTGCCAGCAGCCAACAGGGCACTGAAGCTTTCTTT
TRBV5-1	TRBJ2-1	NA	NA	CASSSGERAQFF	TGCGCCAGCAGCTCCGGAGAGAGGGCGCAGTTCTTC
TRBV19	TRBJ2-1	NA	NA	CASRDQGVGIYNEQFF	TGTGCCAGTAGAGACCAAGGGGTTGGAATTTACAATGAGCAGTTCTTC
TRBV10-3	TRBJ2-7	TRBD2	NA	CATFASSGGSYEQYF	TGTGCCACCTTCGCCTCCTCGGGAGGTTCCTACGAGCAGTACTTC
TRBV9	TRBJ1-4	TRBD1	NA	CASSWMGTGDEKLFF	TGTGCCAGCAGTTGGATGGGGACAGGCGATGAAAAACTGTTTTTT
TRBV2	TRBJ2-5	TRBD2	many	CASTLPGSGGHETQYF	TGTGCCAGCACCCTCCCAGGTAGCGGGGGGCATGAGACCCAGTACTTC
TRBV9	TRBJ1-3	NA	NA	CASSAQSGNTIYF	TGTGCCAGCAGCGCCCAATCTGGAAACACCATATATTTT
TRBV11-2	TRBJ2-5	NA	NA	CASSFERSRQETQYF	TGTGCCAGCAGCTTCGAGCGTAGCCGTCAAGAGACCCAGTACTTC
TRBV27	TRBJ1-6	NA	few	CASRLDSPLSPLHF	TGTGCCAGCCGCTTAGACAGCCCCCTTTCACCCCTCCACTTT